These T cell receptor beta chains were read from a single sample in a study of shared clonotypes between healthy human individuals. Data came from immunoSEQ multiplex PCR; TCRdb stores just in-frame clones and leaves some out. Counted here are just over 2,000,000 clones, about 95% occurring once; the ten biggest clones make up about 1.1%. The sequencing sample was made of naive CD8+ T cells sorted from blood. Receptor source: a man in his late teens or twenties in good health. Each CDR3 is given with its conserved first and last residue. Each record gives: V gene, CDR3 length, J gene, clone size, D gene, CDR3 protein. D genes are given only for firm matches. Where a row states a size, it is once, few, many or the class of an expanded clone; other rows omit it.

V: TRBV30; length: 13; J: TRBJ2-7; size: NA; D: NA; CDR3: CACEVGIGDEQYF
V: TRBV4-3; length: 19; J: TRBJ2-2; size: NA; D: TRBD1; CDR3: CASSQALVWDRANTGELFF
V: TRBV6-1; length: 12; J: TRBJ2-5; size: NA; D: NA; CDR3: CASIGSQETQYF
V: TRBV12-5; length: 15; J: TRBJ2-5; size: NA; D: NA; CDR3: CASGLNAGLQETQYF
V: TRBV28; length: 14; J: TRBJ2-7; size: NA; D: NA; CDR3: CASSSGQITYEQYF
V: TRBV4-3; length: 17; J: TRBJ2-3; size: NA; D: TRBD2; CDR3: CASSQDGLAGHPDTQYF
V: TRBV2; length: 14; J: TRBJ2-5; size: NA; D: NA; CDR3: CASSEGLDLETQYF
V: TRBV4-3; length: 14; J: TRBJ2-7; size: NA; D: TRBD2; CDR3: CASSQGLAGYEQYF
V: TRBV10-2; length: 13; J: TRBJ1-1; size: NA; D: NA; CDR3: CASWDGGRAEAFF
V: TRBV13; length: 16; J: TRBJ2-7; size: NA; D: NA; CDR3: CASSPDSSSMGDEQYF
V: TRBV5-6; length: 15; J: TRBJ2-3; size: NA; D: NA; CDR3: CASSLDLGEADTQYF
V: TRBV7-9; length: 16; J: TRBJ1-1; size: once; D: NA; CDR3: CASSVWGQVMNTEAFF
V: TRBV5-1; length: 16; J: TRBJ1-3; size: NA; D: NA; CDR3: CASSLDRADSGNTIYF
V: TRBV6-5; length: 14; J: TRBJ2-3; size: NA; D: NA; CDR3: CASSLKRYTDTQYF
V: TRBV27; length: 15; J: TRBJ2-5; size: NA; D: TRBD1; CDR3: CASSLGTGHQETQYF
V: TRBV6-5; length: 14; J: TRBJ1-1; size: NA; D: NA; CDR3: CASSYSGSGTEAFF
V: TRBV4-1; length: 16; J: TRBJ2-2; size: few; D: NA; CDR3: CASSQEEWMNTGELFF
V: TRBV7-2; length: 18; J: TRBJ1-2; size: NA; D: NA; CDR3: CASSPGSRTLLSNYGYTF
V: TRBV27; length: 13; J: TRBJ2-5; size: once; D: NA; CDR3: CASSWAGDTMAYF
V: TRBV7-9; length: 17; J: TRBJ2-1; size: NA; D: TRBD2; CDR3: CASSLAGLAGIYNEQFF
V: TRBV11-2; length: 15; J: TRBJ1-4; size: NA; D: NA; CDR3: CASSLGGLLVEKLFF
V: TRBV7-9; length: 16; J: TRBJ2-7; size: NA; D: NA; CDR3: CASSPAPPRAEVEQYF
V: TRBV7-2; length: 16; J: TRBJ2-5; size: NA; D: TRBD2; CDR3: CASSLWLAGGQETQYF
V: TRBV30; length: 13; J: TRBJ1-2; size: NA; D: TRBD1; CDR3: CAWSHGTGAGYTF
V: TRBV19; length: 14; J: TRBJ1-5; size: NA; D: NA; CDR3: CASSDRVLNQPQHF
V: TRBV9; length: 16; J: TRBJ2-1; size: NA; D: NA; CDR3: CASSPTGASGPHEQFF
V: TRBV4-1; length: 16; J: TRBJ2-1; size: NA; D: TRBD2; CDR3: CASSPSGLAIYNEQFF
V: TRBV7-9; length: 15; J: TRBJ1-5; size: NA; D: NA; CDR3: CASSPTIYSNQPQHF
V: TRBV13; length: 15; J: TRBJ2-1; size: once; D: NA; CDR3: CASSLGAGPGNEQFF
V: TRBV27; length: 16; J: TRBJ1-6; size: NA; D: NA; CDR3: CASSVRYSSYNSPLHF
V: TRBV30; length: 13; J: TRBJ2-5; size: NA; D: NA; CDR3: CAWSEANEWTQYF
V: TRBV30; length: 13; J: TRBJ1-6; size: few; D: NA; CDR3: CAWSVFGVSPLHF
V: TRBV7-2; length: 17; J: TRBJ2-7; size: NA; D: TRBD2; CDR3: CASSFRPSGSVGYEQYF
V: TRBV27; length: 17; J: TRBJ2-7; size: NA; D: NA; CDR3: CASSLLSLQGGPYEQYF
V: TRBV4-1; length: 15; J: TRBJ1-3; size: NA; D: NA; CDR3: CASSQDPALGNTIYF
V: TRBV2; length: 16; J: TRBJ1-6; size: once; D: TRBD1; CDR3: CASSVQGASYNSPLHF
V: TRBV5-4; length: 15; J: TRBJ2-3; size: once; D: NA; CDR3: CASSLSLSDTDTQYF
V: TRBV9; length: 13; J: TRBJ2-7; size: NA; D: NA; CDR3: CASSDGTLYEQYF
V: TRBV6-5; length: 14; J: TRBJ2-7; size: NA; D: NA; CDR3: CASSLVGESDEQYF
V: TRBV7-6; length: 15; J: TRBJ2-5; size: NA; D: NA; CDR3: CASSHGGGYQETQYF
V: TRBV15; length: 17; J: TRBJ1-1; size: NA; D: NA; CDR3: CATSRGEQDWVGAEAFF
V: TRBV7-8; length: 14; J: TRBJ2-3; size: NA; D: NA; CDR3: CASIREGFTDTQYF
V: TRBV7-9; length: 15; J: TRBJ2-3; size: NA; D: TRBD1; CDR3: CASSSRQGITDTQYF
V: TRBV6-6; length: 15; J: TRBJ1-2; size: once; D: NA; CDR3: CASSYSRQAVSGYTF
V: TRBV27; length: 13; J: TRBJ2-7; size: NA; D: NA; CDR3: CASSFSGFNEQYF
V: TRBV6-6; length: 13; J: TRBJ1-2; size: NA; D: TRBD1; CDR3: CASSAGQNYGYTF
V: TRBV28; length: 14; J: TRBJ2-7; size: once; D: TRBD1; CDR3: CASRYSQGAGEQYF
V: TRBV13; length: 13; J: TRBJ1-4; size: NA; D: NA; CDR3: CASSLDADEKLFF
V: TRBV2; length: 14; J: TRBJ1-2; size: NA; D: NA; CDR3: CASSEGQGVGGYTF
V: TRBV6-1; length: 15; J: TRBJ2-5; size: few; D: TRBD1; CDR3: CASTRQGATQETQYF
V: TRBV5-4; length: 15; J: TRBJ1-5; size: NA; D: NA; CDR3: CASSVGGLLNQPQHF
V: TRBV4-1; length: 16; J: TRBJ2-7; size: NA; D: NA; CDR3: CASSQDLGGILYEQYF
V: TRBV7-9; length: 15; J: TRBJ1-5; size: NA; D: NA; CDR3: CASSDDRYSNQPQHF
V: TRBV14; length: 12; J: TRBJ2-1; size: NA; D: NA; CDR3: CASSLTYFEQFF
V: TRBV4-1; length: 14; J: TRBJ2-4; size: NA; D: TRBD1; CDR3: CASSQRQGGYIQYF
V: TRBV9; length: 16; J: TRBJ1-3; size: NA; D: NA; CDR3: CASSVVDGDSGNTIYF
V: TRBV11-1; length: 13; J: TRBJ2-7; size: NA; D: NA; CDR3: CASSLGLTYEQYF
V: TRBV6-1; length: 11; J: TRBJ2-7; size: NA; D: NA; CDR3: CASEGPYEQYF
V: TRBV6-5; length: 14; J: TRBJ2-7; size: NA; D: NA; CDR3: CASSYGENPYEQYF
V: TRBV10-1; length: 12; J: TRBJ2-3; size: few; D: NA; CDR3: CASSESTDTQYF